This entry concerns a single T cell receptor beta chain. The antigen it recognizes is unknown. Nothing much larger sits one base from this clone, and base qualities are not available. This entry belongs to a study of PD-L1 blockade in urothelial cancer (dated by TCRdb to between 2016 and 2019). For the wider study: Therapy was started around 2014 for all patients, and atezolizumab 1,200 mg was administered intravenously every 3 weeks. The study, an exploratory multi-omic analysis, examined somatic, immune and clinical correlates of response to PD-L1 blockade with atezolizumab in urothelial cancer. Durable clinical benefit was defined as progression-free survival longer than 6 months, and TCR features were also tested against progression-free and overall survival. Pretreatment blood TCR-seq was available for around 29 patients, at least one posttreatment blood collection was obtained for about 24 patients, and tumor TCR-seq was available for about 24 patients. Patients had an ECOG performance status of 0 or 1 and had received between 0 and 3 prior chemotherapy regimens. Fewer than ten patients reached durable clinical benefit, while some 21 patients did not. About 90% of the 29 patients were males with bladder-origin urothelial cancer, and about 65% of the roughly 30 reported a prior smoking history. Pretreatment tumor samples, along with matched peripheral blood serially collected before and after atezolizumab treatment, were subjected to TCR sequencing. Blood samples were analyzed 3 weeks after the start of treatment (second dose) and 6 weeks after the start of treatment. Blood samples gave a median of around 140,000 T cells and 83,000 or so unique TCRs, with a median clonality of around 0.08. In the same patients, whole exome sequencing and RNA sequencing of pretreatment tumors were performed in addition to TCR sequencing.

At the junction V is shortened by 2 bases and J by 2 bases; bases outside the gene matches: 3. CDR1 and CDR2 are drawn from the germline V gene: SGHRS, YFSETQ. The CDR3 goes from the cysteine to the phenylalanine over 16 residues. Of the read, only the CDR3 DNA is kept; its 48 bases are in frame from base 1. What the time point label conveys for this sample: peripheral blood 6 weeks after treatment start. A total of around 30 patients with locally advanced or metastatic urothelial carcinoma, treated at Memorial Sloan Kettering on a trial protocol, made up the cohort. Peripheral blood mononuclear cells were collected from each patient pretreatment and during treatment, giving between 1 and 8 total time points per patient. The Qiagen DNeasy Blood extraction kit was used to purify genomic DNA from total PBMCs and tumor samples. PBMCs were collected pretreatment and during treatment, and were isolated and stored as previously described.

Synthetic TCR analog templates were spiked into each PCR so that absolute template abundance could be estimated from read counts. The immunoSEQ assay was used to amplify TCRbeta CDR3 regions from genomic DNA with bias-controlled V and J gene primers. Sequencing of rearranged TCRbeta segments was performed at approximately 20X coverage. Concerning the study's data processing: Sequencing errors were corrected by clustering, and CDR3s were annotated against IMGT so that V, D and J genes could be assigned. Only productive TCRbeta rearrangements were used in downstream analyses, excluding out-of-frame or stop-codon sequences. To compute clonality, Shannon entropy was normalized by the log of the number of unique productive sequences and then subtracted from one. Fisher's exact test with Benjamini-Hochberg correction, using a cutoff of adjusted p below 0.01, was how clones that differed between time points or between blood and tumor were identified. TCRdb limited this immuneACCESS table to in-frame rearrangements with V and J called. A share of clones is missing; checked studies link under half to unresolved V genes, and the rest is unexplained. V and J calls and clone size are given by that table; D and trimming were obtained from the DNA. The sample table shows approximately 79,000 clones, and approximately 89% are seen once. The ten biggest clones cover around 0.9% of the sample.

Broad study findings and their caveats: Small sample size (n ≈ 28) and many exploratory analyses mean the results are intended to be hypothesis-generating. Among patients with durable benefit, tumor-associated TCR clones showed greater expansion in peripheral blood 3 weeks after treatment started (n ≈ 23, p = 0.022). A pretreatment peripheral blood TCR clonality below the median was linked to improved progression-free and overall survival.

The sequence joins TRBV5-1 to TRBJ2-1; 11 of the junction bases match TRBD2. The sequence was obtained from an elderly woman with urothelial cancer. Sequenced material: PBMCs, taken around atezolizumab (anti-PD-L1) treatment. The DNA sequence is given as TGCGCCAGCAGCTTCACTAGCGGGAGTGCCTACAATGAGCAGTTCTTC. It is translated as CASSFTSGSAYNEQFF.